This entry lists 18 T cell receptor beta chains sequenced from one sample in a study of blood T cell repertoires in COVID-19. The assay was immunoSEQ multiplex PCR, and TCRdb's table has in-frame clones only and misses some. The table includes some 150,000 clones, approximately 86% detected once. Specimen: peripheral blood. The source is a middle-aged woman with active or convalescent COVID-19.

The chain joins TRBV6-5 to TRBJ1-5, with TRBD1 as a possible D gene (6 bases). Germline V gene sequence: CDR1 MNHEY, CDR2 SVGAGI. CDR3 length: 14 residues. The germline V and J ends were trimmed by 5 bases and 7 bases, with 15 bases remaining between them. The CDR3 reads CASSPSRGGQPQHF. The DNA for the CDR3 is TGTGCCAGCAGTCCCAGCAGGGGTGGACAGCCCCAGCATTTT.

V is TRBV5-4 and J is TRBJ1-2, with TRBD1 as a possible D gene (6 bases). There are 14 residues in the CDR3. Germline V gene data show CDR1 as SGHNT and CDR2 as YYREEE (reference sequence). Trimming took off 1 base at V and 4 bases at J, with 11 bases between the two ends. CDR3 bases: TGTGCCAGCAGCTTGTGGGGGGGCGGCTATGGCTACACCTTC. Protein product: CASSLWGGGYGYTF.

This sequence joins TRBV18 and TRBJ1-2, with D perhaps TRBD1 (6 bases). With 3 bases removed from V and 5 bases from J, the gap between germline ends came to 13 bases. CDR1 and CDR2 (germline): KGHSH, LQKENI. This CDR3 comprises 14 residues. The CDR3 DNA follows: TGTGCCAGCTCACCGGCAGCCCAGGGGTATGGCTACACCTTC. Amino acids: CASSPAAQGYGYTF.

The chain combines TRBV19 with TRBJ2-5; 8 bases line up with TRBD1. Germline V gives CDR1 LNHDA, CDR2 SQIVND (reference sequence). This CDR3 spans 13 amino acids. V dropped 9 bases and J dropped 1; count of bases not matched to a gene: 4. The CDR3 sequence: CASGQGVQETQYF. CDR3 DNA sequence: TGTGCCAGCGGACAGGGAGTCCAAGAGACCCAGTACTTC.

The chain employs TRBV12-3 or TRBV12-4 and TRBJ1-5; 7 bases fit TRBD1. Unmatched junction bases numbered 4, after V lost 5 bases and J lost 6 bases. The CDR3 has 13 amino acids. The CDR3 DNA reads TGTGCCAGCAGTAGACAGGGAATTCAGCCCCAGCATTTT. It is translated as CASSRQGIQPQHF.

This clone was seen only a few times. V usage is TRBV9 and J usage is TRBJ2-2, with 7 bases that match TRBD1. Germline V gene sequence: CDR1 SGDLS, CDR2 YYNGEE. Trimming cost V 4 bases and J 8 bases; bases outside gene matches: 17. This CDR3 contains 17 residues. CDR3: CASSLRDSHLLAGELFF. In DNA form, the CDR3 reads TGTGCCAGCAGCCTCCGGGACAGCCACCTCTTAGCAGGGGAGCTGTTTTTT.

The genes are TRBV14 and TRBJ1-2; TRBD1 aligns across 8 bases. This CDR3 is built from 16 residues. Germline-derived CDR1 and CDR2 are SGHDN and FVKESK. J lost 5 bases, V lost 4 bases, and 12 bases had no gene match. CDR3 nucleotide sequence: TGTGCCAGCAGCCCCATCGACAGGGGAGTATGGTATGGCTACACCTTC. This gives the protein CASSPIDRGVWYGYTF.

A word on this clone: In the same sample, other DNA sequences code for this CDR3. The V gene is TRBV27, the J gene TRBJ1-5; weak D call: TRBD1 (6 bases). Germline V gene lookup returns CDR1 MNHEY and CDR2 SMNVEV (reference sequence). The CDR3 totals 14 residues. V dropped 3 bases and J dropped 10 bases, with 16 bases sitting between them. DNA of the CDR3: TGTGCCAGCAGTTTTGAACAGGGAAGTCAACCCCAGCATTTT. It specifies CASSFEQGSQPQHF.

This rearrangement joins TRBV4-3 to TRBJ2-5; a weak D match, TRBD2 (6 bases). The V end lost 1 base, the J end lost 0 bases, and 9 bases lay between the germline ends. Germline V CDR1 and CDR2: LGHNA, YSLEER. The CDR3 is 15 amino acids. The CDR3 is CASSQGLDNQETQYF. CDR3 nucleotides: TGCGCCAGCAGCCAAGGACTAGACAACCAAGAGACCCAGTACTTC.

The V call is TRBV7-9, the J call TRBJ1-5; perhaps TRBD1 as D (6 bases). The CDR3 extends over 14 amino acids. The germline V and J ends were trimmed by 5 bases and 5 bases, with 13 bases remaining between them. Germline CDR1 SEHNR, CDR2 FQNEAQ (reference sequence). The DNA for the CDR3 is TGTGCCAGCAGCCCCGAGGACAGCTATCAGCCCCAGCATTTT. Translation gives CASSPEDSYQPQHF. The variable domain in full, with the rest retrieved from reference TRBV7-9 and TRBJ1-5, is DTGVSQNPRHKITKRGQNVTFRCDPISEHNRLYWYRQTLGQGPEFLTYFQNEAQLEKSRLLSDRFSAERPKGSFSTLEIQRTEQGDSAMYLCASSPEDSYQPQHFGDGTRLSIL.

The chain combines TRBV3-1 (or the pseudogene TRBV3-2) with TRBJ1-2, with 8 bases aligning to TRBD1. CDR3 length equals 16 residues. The V and J ends lost 1 base and 5 bases, in that order; junction bases with no gene match: 9. Per germline, CDR1 LGHDT and CDR2 YNNKEL (reference sequence). The CDR3 nucleotides are TGTGCCAGCAGCCAAGGGGGGGGCCGACAGGGGTATGGCTACACCTTC. Translated, it gives CASSQGGGRQGYGYTF.

The chain has TRBV28 and TRBJ2-7; 10 bases are shared with TRBD1. The CDR3 extends over 14 amino acids. The V gene's germline CDR1 is MDHEN and CDR2 SYDVKM. With 6 bases clipped from V and 6 bases from J, the junction kept 8 bases outside the gene matches. The CDR3 is CASRSTGGEAEQYF. CDR3 sequence (DNA): TGTGCCAGCAGGTCGACAGGGGGCGAAGCCGAGCAGTACTTC.

The chain recombines TRBV19 with TRBJ1-5; 9 nucleotides agree with TRBD1. The ends lost 9 bases at V and 3 bases at J; junction bases unmatched: 6. The CDR3 spans 14 residues. Germline CDR1 is LNHDA and CDR2 is SQIVND (reference sequence). The CDR3 DNA reads as TGTGCCAGCCTTGACAGGGGGTACAATCAGCCCCAGCATTTT. Translation: CASLDRGYNQPQHF.

This chain uses TRBV29-1 with TRBJ2-2; 10 nucleotides line up with TRBD1. In germline, CDR1 is SQVTM, CDR2 ANQGSEA. Germline trimming cut 6 bases from V and 5 bases from J; bases unmatched to any gene: 9. The CDR3 extends over 15 amino acids. CDR3 loop: CSVRKGTGETGELFF. CDR3 coding DNA: TGCAGCGTCCGAAAGGGGACAGGGGAAACCGGGGAGCTGTTTTTT.

The J gene is TRBJ1-5, the V gene TRBV2; D may be TRBD1 (6 bases). The length of the CDR3 is 14 residues. Trimming took off 2 bases at V and 1 base at J, with 6 bases between the two ends. The germline V gene encodes CDR1 SNHLY and CDR2 FYNNEI. The CDR3 here is CASSEQGSNQPQHF. The CDR3 DNA reads TGTGCCAGCAGTGAACAGGGGAGCAATCAGCCCCAGCATTTT.

V and J are TRBV30 and TRBJ2-3, with D maybe TRBD1 (6 bases). The V end lost 4 bases, the J end lost 0 bases, and 14 bases lay between the germline ends. Germline CDR1 GTSNPN, CDR2 SVGIG (reference sequence). CDR3 length: 15 residues. The CDR3 coding sequence is TGTGCCTGGAATAGACAGGTGGCCAGCACAGATACGCAGTATTTT. Its protein is CAWNRQVASTDTQYF. The full variable domain, with the rest looked up from reference TRBV30 and TRBJ2-3, is SQTIHQWPATLVQPVGSPLSLECTVEGTSNPNLYWYRQAAGRGLQLLFYSVGIGQISSEVPQNLSASRPQDRQFILSSKKLLLSDSGFYLCAWNRQVASTDTQYFGPGTRLTVL.

V usage is TRBV7-8 and J usage is TRBJ1-3, with D possibly TRBD1 on 6 matching bases. Trimming left V 5 bases short and J 2 bases short, with 13 bases between. Looked up from germline, CDR1 is SGHVS and CDR2 is FQNEAQ. The CDR3 covers 15 residues. The CDR3 DNA is TGTGCCAGCAGCCCTGCAGGGGTGACTGGAAACACCATATATTTT. Translation: CASSPAGVTGNTIYF.

The chain has TRBV7-2 and TRBJ2-7; 7 bases agree with TRBD1. Germline V gene lookup returns CDR1 SGHTA and CDR2 FQGNSA. The CDR3 is 13 amino acids. Trimming cost V 5 bases and J 2 bases; bases outside gene matches: 3. The CDR3 here is CASSVGQTYEQYF. The DNA for the CDR3 is TGTGCCAGCAGCGTGGGACAGACCTACGAGCAGTACTTC.